Following are 10 T cell receptor beta chains from one sample sequenced in a study of Graves' ophthalmopathy and Graves' hyperthyroidism. The authors amplified TCR beta CDR3 regions, and they did so from RNA transcripts for repertoire sequencing. The first-round RT-PCR employed HTBI primers together with the Qiagen OneStep RT-PCR kit. A multiplex PCR was then performed as the second round. TCRdb reprocessed the multiplex PCR reads with MiXCR, giving one entry per CDR3 protein. The sample records approximately 1.2 million distinct CDR3 sequences, about 36% being singletons. Sequenced input: peripheral blood or thyroid tissue (not recorded which). These receptors were taken from an adult man with Graves' hyperthyroidism.

In its sample, this clonotype was seen once. The V call is TRBV25-1, the J call TRBJ1-6, with D uncertain. This CDR3 is 10 amino acids long. CDR1 and CDR2 from the germline V gene are MGHDK and SYGVNS. V was trimmed by 10 bases and J by 10 bases, leaving 8 bases between them. This chain's CDR3 is CATEYSPLHF. Written as DNA, the CDR3 is TGTGCCACCGAGTACTCACCCCTCCACTTT.

This clonotype was detected only a few times. The rearrangement links TRBV9 to TRBJ1-1; a weak D match, TRBD1 (5 bases). The CDR3 contains 15 residues. Trimming stripped 3 bases from V and 3 bases from J, with 15 bases between. Germline V gene lookup returns CDR1 SGDLS and CDR2 YYNGEE. CDR3 in amino acids: CASSATGGSDTEAFF. The DNA for the CDR3 is TGTGCCAGCAGCGCAACCGGGGGGAGTGACACTGAAGCTTTCTTT.

This clonotype was detected only once. The rearrangement joins TRBV4-1 to TRBJ1-1, with 10 bases identical to TRBD1. This CDR3 comprises 19 residues. Per germline, CDR1 MGHRA and CDR2 YSYEKL. The V and J ends lost 4 bases and 0 bases, in that order; junction bases with no gene match: 14. The CDR3 protein is CASSRYYGTGARVNTEAFF. The CDR3 DNA follows: TGCGCCAGCAGCCGATACTACGGGACAGGGGCGCGAGTGAACACTGAAGCTTTCTTT.

This clonotype was found many times. This sequence joins TRBV4-1 and TRBJ1-5; unclear D gene. V was clipped by 3 bases and J by 0 bases, with 12 bases between them. This CDR3 comprises 16 residues. The V gene's germline CDR1 is MGHRA and CDR2 YSYEKL. As DNA, the CDR3 is TGCGCCAGCAGCCAGTCGATCTCCAGTAGCAATCAGCCCCAGCATTTT. Translating it yields CASSQSISSSNQPQHF.

The V and J genes are TRBV5-5 and TRBJ2-5; 12 bases agree with TRBD1. Germline V CDR1 and CDR2: SGHKS, YYEKEE (reference sequence). The CDR3 runs 16 residues. V lost 4 bases, J lost 3 bases, and 7 bases stayed unmatched. CDR3 nucleotide sequence: TGTGCCAGCAGCCCATCCGGGACAGGGGGCGAAGAGACCCAGTACTTC. This translates into CASSPSGTGGEETQYF.

This clonotype was observed many times. The V gene is TRBV7-2, the J gene TRBJ2-7; possibly TRBD1 for D (6 bases). This CDR3 has 14 amino acids. Trimming took 5 bases from V and 1 from J, leaving 12 bases between them. CDR1 is SGHTA and CDR2 is FQGNSA in the germline V gene. CDR3 in amino acids: CASSQQGSSYEQYF. CDR3 sequence (DNA): TGTGCCAGCAGCCAACAGGGTTCATCCTACGAGCAGTACTTC.

This clonotype appeared a few times. The genes are TRBV29-1 and TRBJ1-1; maybe TRBD1 (5 bases). The CDR3 consists of 11 residues. Deletions cut 8 bases from V and 0 bases from J, with 7 bases between. Germline V CDR1 and CDR2: SQVTM, ANQGSEA. The CDR3 loop is CSLQVNTEAFF. CDR3 nucleotides: TGCAGCTTACAGGTGAACACTGAAGCTTTCTTT.

Comment on this clonotype: The DNA is left out, because the CDR3 cannot be placed on it with certainty; the CDR3 is given as TCRdb lists it. The chain combines TRBV15 with TRBJ1-5. The CDR3 has 19 residues if both end residues are counted. Germline-derived CDR1 and CDR2 are LNHNV and YYDKDF (reference sequence). CDR3 loop: CATSIYLCSVAQGNQPQHF.

As regards this clonotype: A much larger clone differs from this one at a single base, so this may be a read error. The V call is TRBV10-3, the J call TRBJ1-1; tentative D call: TRBD1 (6 bases). With 6 bases removed from V and 6 bases from J, the gap between germline ends came to 20 bases. Germline V gene data show CDR1 as ENHRY and CDR2 as SYGVKD. This CDR3 comprises 15 residues. CDR3 sequence: CAIRERSGAGSEAFF. The DNA for the CDR3 is TGTGCCATCAGGGAGAGGTCAGGGGCAGGGTCTGAAGCTTTCTTT.

On this clonotype itself: A much larger clone lies one base from this, so it may be a read error. The CDR3 here is CASSVASGDEAFF. In DNA form, the CDR3 reads TGTGCCAGCAGCGTAGCTAGCGGGGATGAAGCTTTCTTT. The chain joins TRBV7-3 to TRBJ1-1; D unresolved. V gave up 5 bases and J gave up 7 bases, with 14 bases separating them. CDR3 length: 13 residues. Germline CDR1 SGHTA, CDR2 FQGTGA.